The 30 T cell receptor beta chains presented below share a single source sample, sequenced in a study of blood T cell repertoires in COVID-19. Sequencing used immunoSEQ multiplex PCR; TCRdb keeps in-frame clones, though not all of them. The sample has roughly 240,000 clones, around 89% seen once. What was sequenced was PBMCs or T cells enriched from blood (not recorded which). All receptors come from a middle-aged man who had been exposed to COVID-19.

The V gene is TRBV30, the J gene TRBJ1-5; D might be TRBD1 (5 bases). The CDR3 has 13 residues. Germline-derived CDR1 and CDR2 are GTSNPN and SVGIG (reference sequence). Between the trimmed V and J ends, which lost 1 base and 5 bases, there was a span of 9 bases. This chain's CDR3 is CAWSGGWDQPQHF. The CDR3 DNA reads TGTGCCTGGAGTGGGGGCTGGGATCAGCCCCAGCATTTT.

V and J are TRBV18 and TRBJ1-2; D is possibly TRBD1 (6 bases). The germline CDR1 and CDR2 sequences are KGHSH and LQKENI. CDR3 size: 13 residues. V gave up 5 bases and J gave up 8 bases, with 15 bases separating them. DNA of the CDR3: TGTGCCAGCTCATATCAGGGACATGACGGCTACACCTTC. Encoded protein: CASSYQGHDGYTF.

The chain combines TRBV7-9 with TRBJ2-1, with a weak D call TRBD2 (6 bases). Germline values: CDR1 SEHNR, CDR2 FQNEAQ (reference sequence). CDR3 length: 14 residues. V was shortened by 5 bases and J by 10 bases, with 18 bases between the two germline ends. The CDR3 DNA is TGTGCCAGCAGCCTGGGGGGAACAATACGAGAGCAGTTCTTC. The encoded protein is CASSLGGTIREQFF.

This chain uses TRBV13 with TRBJ1-2; D is unresolved. Germline V gene data show CDR1 as PRHDT and CDR2 as FYEKMQ (reference sequence). Trimming removed 1 base at V and 6 bases at J, with 9 bases between. This CDR3 has 13 amino acids. The CDR3 spells CASSLASVDGYTF. The CDR3 DNA sequence: TGTGCCAGCAGCTTAGCCTCGGTGGATGGCTACACCTTC.

The chain joins TRBV5-6 to TRBJ2-5; TRBD1 matches 8 bases. Losses at the gene ends were 4 bases for V and 5 bases for J; bases not matched to a gene: 7. Germline V gene data show CDR1 as SGHDT and CDR2 as YYEEEE. There are 14 residues in the CDR3. CDR3 DNA: TGTGCCAGCAGCAGACGACAGGGGAGGGAGACCCAGTACTTC. Encoded protein: CASSRRQGRETQYF.

CDR3: CASSLLSTGELFF. CDR3 in DNA: TGTGCCAGCAGCCTTTTATCGACCGGGGAGCTGTTTTTT. The chain has TRBV7-3 and TRBJ2-2, with no clear D. CDR1 SGHTA and CDR2 FQGTGA come from the germline V gene. Trimming removed 5 bases from V and 5 bases from J, with 9 bases in between. This CDR3 contains 13 residues.

The chain combines TRBV3-1 (or the pseudogene TRBV3-2) with TRBJ1-2, with TRBD1 matching 8 bases. The CDR3 loop spans 15 amino acids. The ends lost 2 bases at V and 3 bases at J; junction bases unmatched: 5. CDR1 is LGHDT and CDR2 is YNNKEL in the germline V gene (reference sequence). CDR3 sequence: CASSQSGQGDYGYTF. The CDR3 coding sequence is TGTGCCAGCAGCCAAAGCGGACAGGGCGACTATGGCTACACCTTC.

This chain joins TRBV2 and TRBJ1-4; 7 bases line up with TRBD1. The junction had 6 bases not matched to a gene; V was cut back by 4 bases and J by 7 bases. The CDR3 loop spans 14 amino acids. The germline V gene has CDR1 SNHLY and CDR2 FYNNEI. The CDR3 here is CASSAAQGSEKLFF. Here the CDR3 DNA reads TGTGCCAGCAGTGCCGCACAGGGGAGTGAAAAACTGTTTTTT.

CDR3 coding DNA: TGTGCCAGCAGTGAAAATCTGGACAGGGGTTTACAGCCCCAGCATTTT. Its protein product is CASSENLDRGLQPQHF. The chain couples TRBV6-1 to TRBJ1-5, with TRBD1 matching 9 bases. The CDR3 totals 16 residues. The germline gives CDR1 MNHNS, CDR2 SASEGT. J lost 7 bases, V lost 2 bases, and 9 bases had no gene match.

V and J are TRBV5-1 and TRBJ1-4; 7 bases are a match to TRBD1. CDR3 length: 18 residues. V lost 1 base to trimming and J lost 3 bases; unmatched junction nucleotides: 12. Germline values: CDR1 SGHRS, CDR2 YFSETQ. The CDR3 coding sequence is TGCGCCAGCAGCTTGCTGAGGCAGGGGGGAGAATCTAATGAAAAACTGTTTTTT. Amino acids: CASSLLRQGGESNEKLFF.

This chain links TRBV9 with TRBJ1-1; D not certain. CDR1 SGDLS and CDR2 YYNGEE come from the germline V gene. The CDR3 covers 14 residues. Deletions cut 0 bases from V and 1 base from J, with 7 bases between. CDR3 nucleotides: TGTGCCAGCAGCGTAGTATCAGGGAACACTGAAGCTTTCTTT. This sequence encodes CASSVVSGNTEAFF.

This clone was detected once. V gene TRBV6-5 combines with J gene TRBJ1-6, with D hard to call. V lost 2 bases, J lost 6 bases, and 8 bases lay in between. This CDR3 is 14 amino acids long. From germline, CDR1 is MNHEY and CDR2 SVGAGI. Here the CDR3 DNA reads TGTGCCAGCAGTTACGTAGCCGTTAATTCACCCCTCCACTTT. Its translation is CASSYVAVNSPLHF.

The V gene is TRBV5-1, the J gene TRBJ1-1, with D uncertain. Looked up from germline, CDR1 is SGHRS and CDR2 is YFSETQ. CDR3 size: 16 residues. Trimming removed 4 bases at V and 0 bases at J, with 16 bases between. CDR3 loop: CASSPHLQRLNTEAFF. Written as DNA, the CDR3 is TGCGCCAGCAGCCCGCACCTCCAGCGCCTGAACACTGAAGCTTTCTTT.

V and J are TRBV28 and TRBJ1-2, with TRBD1 as a possible D gene (6 bases). Trimming left V 4 bases short and J 7 bases short, with 13 bases between. CDR1 and CDR2 (germline): MDHEN, SYDVKM. This CDR3 has 13 amino acids. CDR3 sequence: CASSSRGRGGYTF. The CDR3 DNA is TGTGCCAGCAGTTCTAGGGGCAGGGGTGGCTACACCTTC.

The chain carries TRBV6-4 and TRBJ1-6; D call uncertain. V shed 4 bases and J shed 7 bases, with 17 bases lying between them. Germline CDR1 MRHNA, CDR2 SNTAGT. CDR3 length: 16 residues. The CDR3 coding sequence is TGTGCCAGCAGTGTCCGGGCAGAGGGTAACAATTCACCCCTCCACTTT. Amino acids: CASSVRAEGNNSPLHF.

This clone has just one count. V usage is TRBV25-1 and J usage is TRBJ2-3, with D perhaps matching TRBD1 (5 bases). V lost 6 bases and J lost 4, with 14 bases in between. This CDR3 contains 14 residues. CDR1 and CDR2 (germline): MGHDK, SYGVNS. CDR3 DNA: TGTGCCAGCAGCCAGGGTCCGTATCCAGATACGCAGTATTTT. Its protein product is CASSQGPYPDTQYF.

This clone was observed a few times. The chain combines TRBV7-9 with TRBJ1-2; 7 nucleotides align to TRBD1. The CDR3 loop spans 19 amino acids. Germline CDR1 SEHNR, CDR2 FQNEAQ (reference sequence). With 5 bases clipped from V and 5 bases from J, the junction kept 23 bases outside the gene matches. DNA for the CDR3: TGTGCCAGCAGCGCAGGGGTACGGACAGGATATCTTCGGGTATATGGCTACACCTTC. It encodes CASSAGVRTGYLRVYGYTF.

The chain has TRBV11-2 and TRBJ2-1, with 8 bases identical to TRBD2. V dropped 5 bases and J dropped 2; count of bases not matched to a gene: 5. CDR1 SGHAT and CDR2 FQNNGV come from the germline V gene. This CDR3 region has 15 residues. Here the CDR3 DNA reads TGTGCCAGCAGCCACGGGGGGGGCGCCTACAATGAGCAGTTCTTC. Amino acids: CASSHGGGAYNEQFF.

The chain has TRBV7-2 and TRBJ2-2; 9 nucleotides agree with TRBD1. The J segment lost 3 bases and the V segment lost 3 bases, leaving 2 bases of the junction unmatched. Germline values: CDR1 SGHTA, CDR2 FQGNSA. The CDR3 consists of 15 residues. The CDR3 coding sequence is TGTGCCAGCAGCTTCGACAGGGGGTACACCGGGGAGCTGTTTTTT. This translates into CASSFDRGYTGELFF.

The V and J genes are TRBV7-9 and TRBJ2-7, with D hard to call. The ends were cut back, 4 bases at V and 6 bases at J, with 10 bases in the middle. Germline CDR1 and CDR2: SEHNR and FQNEAQ (reference sequence). CDR3 size: 12 residues. As DNA, the CDR3 is TGTGCCAGCAGCTCTTGGCCGTTCGAGCAGTACTTC. Its translation: CASSSWPFEQYF.

This chain links TRBV6-4 with TRBJ2-5; 8 bases map to TRBD2. Trimming at V came to 5 bases and at J to 3 bases, leaving 8 bases not matched to a gene. CDR3 size: 15 residues. Germline V lookup: CDR1 MRHNA, CDR2 SNTAGT. CDR3 nucleotides: TGTGCCAGCAGTCCCCATGGGACTAGTGAAGAGACCCAGTACTTC. This codes for CASSPHGTSEETQYF.

The chain is built from TRBV28 and TRBJ1-2, with TRBD1 identical over 7 bases. V shed 5 bases, J shed 4 bases, and the junction held 7 bases outside the gene matches. CDR1 is MDHEN and CDR2 is SYDVKM in the germline V gene. This CDR3 contains 14 residues. The DNA for the CDR3 is TGTGCCAGCAGTGTACCACAGGGGAGCTATGGCTACACCTTC. It encodes CASSVPQGSYGYTF.

V and J are TRBV5-1 and TRBJ2-7, with D tentatively TRBD2 (5 bases). The CDR3 runs to 14 residues. Trimming took off 2 bases at V and 1 base at J, with 10 bases between the two ends. Germline CDR1 is SGHRS and CDR2 is YFSETQ. CDR3 protein: CASSFWTPSYEQYF. The CDR3 bases are TGCGCCAGCAGCTTCTGGACTCCTTCCTACGAGCAGTACTTC.

The genes are TRBV19 and TRBJ1-1, with D possibly being TRBD1 (6 bases). Germline V gives CDR1 LNHDA, CDR2 SQIVND (reference sequence). V was shortened by 0 bases and J by 4 bases, with 9 bases between the two germline ends. CDR3 length: 14 amino acids. Written as DNA, the CDR3 is TGTGCCAGTAGTATAGACCAGGGGTCCACTGAAGCTTTCTTT. It specifies CASSIDQGSTEAFF.

The chain couples TRBV5-1 to TRBJ2-4; perhaps TRBD2 as D (6 bases). The CDR3 has 16 amino acids. Trimming took off 4 bases at V and 0 bases at J, with 14 bases between the two ends. Germline V gene sequence: CDR1 SGHRS, CDR2 YFSETQ. This CDR3 is CASSGGNSLAKNIQYF. The CDR3 nucleotides are TGCGCCAGCAGCGGGGGGAATAGCCTAGCCAAAAACATTCAGTACTTC.

The chain combines TRBV9 with TRBJ1-1, with TRBD1 matching over 11 bases. This CDR3 contains 15 residues. Looked up from germline, CDR1 is SGDLS and CDR2 is YYNGEE. Losses at the gene ends were 3 bases for V and 3 bases for J; bases not matched to a gene: 4. The CDR3, as DNA: TGTGCCAGCAGCGAACGGACAGGGGGCTACACTGAAGCTTTCTTT. Its protein is CASSERTGGYTEAFF.

CDR3 region: CASSRPRVYSNQPQHF. CDR3 coding DNA: TGTGCCAGCAGCCGCCCGAGGGTCTATAGCAATCAGCCCCAGCATTTT. The genes are TRBV5-4 and TRBJ1-5; D unclear. The CDR3 covers 16 residues. The ends were cut back, 4 bases at V and 0 bases at J, with 14 bases in the middle. Germline V gene lookup returns CDR1 SGHNT and CDR2 YYREEE (reference sequence). The full variable domain, with the rest looked up from reference TRBV5-4 and TRBJ1-5, is ETGVTQSPTHLIKTRGQQVTLRCSSQSGHNTVSWYQQALGQGPQFIFQYYREEENGRGNFPPRFSGLQFPNYSSELNVNALELDDSALYLCASSRPRVYSNQPQHFGDGTRLSIL.

In this sample, this clone turned up once. The V gene is TRBV11-3, the J gene TRBJ1-6; D not certain. Germline V gene lookup returns CDR1 SGHNT and CDR2 YENEEA. The ends were cut back, 2 bases at V and 10 bases at J, with 9 bases in the middle. This CDR3 has 13 amino acids. The CDR3: CASSLSAGSPLHF. The CDR3 DNA reads as TGTGCCAGCAGCTTATCGGCGGGATCACCCCTCCACTTT.

The V call is TRBV11-3, the J call TRBJ1-3; D might be TRBD1 (5 bases). The germline V and J ends were trimmed by 2 bases and 0 bases, with 8 bases remaining between them. The CDR3 extends over 15 amino acids. Per germline, CDR1 SGHNT and CDR2 YENEEA. The CDR3 coding sequence is TGTGCCAGCAGCTTACAGGGTGACTCTGGAAACACCATATATTTT. This codes for CASSLQGDSGNTIYF.

The rearrangement joins TRBV30 to TRBJ1-4; no clear D. V lost 3 bases and J 8 bases, leaving 13 bases between the germline ends. Germline CDR1 and CDR2: GTSNPN and SVGIG (reference sequence). The CDR3 totals 13 residues. CDR3 sequence reads: CAWRGSQLEKLFF. In DNA, the CDR3 is TGTGCCTGGAGGGGGAGTCAGCTAGAAAAACTGTTTTTT.